What follows describes a single T cell receptor (beta chain). Its antigen is as yet unknown. This CDR3 spans 15 amino acids. Germline assignment: CDR1 SGHKS and CDR2 YYEKEE (reference sequence). This sample is drawn from a study of monozygotic twins with inflammatory bowel disease. Findings of the study overall: It was observed that concordant and discordant twins did not differ in repertoire similarity, possibly given limited power.

Molecular identifiers with 6-nucleotide sample barcodes were added during cDNA synthesis via template switching. TCRdb derives one entry per CDR3 protein from the 5' RACE reads, leaving out DNA. This table lists around 220,000 distinct CDR3 sequences. The TCR was taken from a human donor with ulcerative colitis or Crohn's disease, or a healthy co-twin of an affected twin (not recorded which). The sequenced sample was blood. The V call is TRBV5-5, the J call TRBJ2-1; TCRdb returns TRBD1, unconfirmable since there is no DNA. CDR3 residues: CASSRDRGNYNEQFF.